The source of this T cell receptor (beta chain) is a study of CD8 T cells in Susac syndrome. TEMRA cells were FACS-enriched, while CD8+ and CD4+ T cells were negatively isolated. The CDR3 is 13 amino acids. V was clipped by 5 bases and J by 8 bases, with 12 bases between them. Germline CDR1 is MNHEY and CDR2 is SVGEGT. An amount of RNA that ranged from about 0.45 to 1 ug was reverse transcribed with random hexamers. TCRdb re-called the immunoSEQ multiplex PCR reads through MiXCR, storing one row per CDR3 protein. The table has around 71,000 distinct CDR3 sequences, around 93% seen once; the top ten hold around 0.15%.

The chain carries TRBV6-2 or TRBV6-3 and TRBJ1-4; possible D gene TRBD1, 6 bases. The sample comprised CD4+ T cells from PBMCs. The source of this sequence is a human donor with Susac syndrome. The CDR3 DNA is TGTGCCAGCAGTACAGGGCTCGGGGAAAAACTGTTTTTT. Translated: CASSTGLGEKLFF.